This T cell receptor (beta chain) was captured in a study of T-cell memory formation after mild COVID-19 (dated by TCRdb to the early 2020s). Regarding the research as a whole: TCR sequence clusters from the two donors were found to be largely donor specific. Longitudinal TCRalpha and TCRbeta repertoire sequencing tracked T-cell clones expanding and contracting after mild COVID-19 in a couple of donors. Two young, previously healthy adult volunteers made up the cohort, one male and one female. General findings and caveats noted by the study authors: Contracting CD4+ clones appeared mostly in the CM and EM memory subsets, whereas CD8+ clones were enriched in EMRA. The study included only a couple of mild cases, and larger cohorts that include severe cases with pre-infection samples were judged to be necessary. Some responding clones were found in pre-infection memory, which suggests that pre-existing cross-reactive memory T cells took part in the SARS-CoV-2 response. From day 15 to 85, contracting clones showed balanced CD4/CD8 phenotypes, whereas a second wave of clones that expanded from day 15 to 37 leaned towards CD4+. Whether the second-wave clones peaking on day 37 were SARS-CoV-2 specific was not confirmed.

Sequencing was performed on an Illumina NovaSeq 6000. Using 5'RACE with constant-segment primers, TCRalpha and TCRbeta cDNA libraries were constructed, with sample barcodes and unique molecular identifiers added in the process. Trizol reagent was used to extract RNA from every sample. Amplification of the libraries took two PCR steps, and the second step added a second sample barcode plus Illumina TruSeq adapters. Libraries were sequenced on an Illumina NovaSeq with 2 x 150 bp paired-end reads. For the original study's pipeline: The reads were demultiplexed and collapsed into UMI-guided consensus sequences using migec v1.2.7. With mixcr v2.1.11, UMI consensuses were aligned to TRA and TRB V and J templates and assembled into clonotypes. Expanded or contracted clonotypes were those called significant by both edgeR and NoisET, with noise models trained on biological replicates. For edgeR calls, a false discovery rate-adjusted p below 0.01 and a log2 fold-change threshold of 1 were applied. As an exploratory analysis of dynamics, max-normalized trajectories of the 1000 most abundant clonotypes were examined with PCA combined with hierarchical clustering. Separately sequenced CD4+ and CD8+ repertoires were used to assign a CD4 or CD8 phenotype to each responding clone. TCRdb redid the processing of the public reads, applying fastp at Q25 and MiXCR, and retained in-frame beta chains. Each record represents a unique CDR3 protein, reported with the most common genes and DNA among its rows. TCRdb's processing, not the authors', yielded these V and J calls. Across this sample there are about 540,000 distinct CDR3 sequences, with roughly 22% seen only once. Of the sample, around 13% falls within the top ten clones.

As to this clonotype: Its binding antigen is unknown. The record has no base qualities; no much larger clone is one base away.

Trimming takes 2 bases from V and 5 bases from J, and the germline ends sit 18 bases apart. The CDR3 contains 15 residues, cysteine and phenylalanine counted. This entry keeps only the CDR3 DNA: 45 bases, framed from base 1. According to the germline V gene (reference sequence), CDR1 reads DFQATT and CDR2 reads SNEGSKA. Ficoll-Paque density gradient centrifugation was the method used to isolate PBMCs. Here the chain combines TRBV20-1 and TRBJ1-1, with the D segment identity uncertain. The sample consisted of PBMCs or a T cell subset sorted from them (not recorded which). The origin of this receptor is an adult woman who had mild COVID-19 (a few samples of this study predate the infection). The sample titles of this study are shuffled in the database, so cell type and time point are left out; the donor was told from shared clones. The sequenced DNA is TGCAGTGCTAGACGGCCCAAGGGAACAAGGACTGAAGCTTTCTTT. Protein translation: CSARRPKGTRTEAFF.